A selection of T cell receptor beta chains follows, all from one sample in a study of T cells in tuberculosis. Clones were sequenced by immunoSEQ multiplex PCR, and TCRdb holds only the in-frame ones, with some missing. The data show 24,000 or so clones, nearly 97% seen once. What was sequenced was PBMCs. All receptors derive from a donor between 10 and 35 years old with latent tuberculosis or without tuberculosis infection. Each CDR3 is given with its conserved first and last residue. A D gene is named only where the DNA matches it firmly. Only part of the rows carry a size: once, few, many, or a class if the clone is expanded.

-,TRBJ2-1,TRBV1,16,-,TGCACCAGCAGCCAAGACGTACGACAGGGTTATGGTGAGCAGTTCTTC,CTSSQDVRQGYGEQFF
-,TRBJ1-5,TRBV2,14,-,TGTGCCAGCACTCTAGGGAGTGGCAATCAGCCCCAGCATTTT,CASTLGSGNQPQHF
TRBD1,TRBJ1-1,TRBV11-2,15,-,TGTGCCAGCAGCCAATTCGGACAGGGATACACTGAAGCTTTCTTT,CASSQFGQGYTEAFF
-,TRBJ2-6,TRBV19,18,-,TGTGCCAGTAGTGAATGTCGCAAATCACAAAGTCGGGCCAACGTCCTGACTTTC,CASSECRKSQSRANVLTF
TRBD1,TRBJ1-1,TRBV14,15,-,TGTGCCAGCAGCGACAGGGCTCTCGTTGTTACTGAAGCTTTCTTT,CASSDRALVVTEAFF
TRBD2,TRBJ2-3,TRBV25-1,15,once,TGTGCCAGCGCCGCCGGGACTAGCGGGGCAGATACGCAGTATTTT,CASAAGTSGADTQYF
-,TRBJ2-5,TRBV6-5,11,-,TGTGCCGCTTCTAGGGGGGAGACCCAGTACTTC,CAASRGETQYF
-,TRBJ1-6,TRBV6-4,14,-,TGTGCCAGCAGTCGGGACGGGACTAGGTCACCCCTCCACTTT,CASSRDGTRSPLHF
-,TRBJ1-1,TRBV10-2,13,-,TGCGCCAGCAGCTCAGTACCGAACACTGAAGCTTTCTTT,CASSSVPNTEAFF
-,TRBJ2-5,TRBV6-1,14,once,TGTGCCAGCAGTGAAAAAGAGGGGGGGGAGACCCAGTACTTC,CASSEKEGGETQYF
TRBD1,TRBJ2-7,TRBV7-2,15,-,TGTGCCAGCAGCTTTAGGGACAGGGATAGGCACGAGCAGTACTTC,CASSFRDRDRHEQYF
TRBD2,TRBJ2-5,TRBV5-1,15,once,TGCGCCAGCAGCCAAATAGCGGGGCTTCAAGAGACCCAGTACTTC,CASSQIAGLQETQYF
TRBD2,TRBJ2-7,TRBV7-2,12,-,TGTGCCAGCACCGGGGGGGGCCACGAGCAGTACTTC,CASTGGGHEQYF
-,TRBJ1-2,TRBV2,14,-,TGTGCCAGCAGTGAATCTAGGCGGTGGGATGGCTACACCTTC,CASSESRRWDGYTF
-,TRBJ2-1,TRBV9,15,-,TGTGCCAGCAGCTTACTAGCCTCAACTTCGATGGAGCAGTTCTTC,CASSLLASTSMEQFF
-,TRBJ1-1,TRBV6-1,13,-,TGTGCCAGCAGTGTAAATCTGAACACTGAAGCTTTCTTT,CASSVNLNTEAFF
TRBD1,TRBJ1-1,TRBV25-1,15,-,TGTGCCAGCGGTGAGACAGGGCCCATGAACACTGAAGCTTTCTTT,CASGETGPMNTEAFF
-,TRBJ1-2,TRBV4-2,12,-,TGTGCCTCTCAGGAGGAAAATCGTGGCTACACCTTC,CASQEENRGYTF
-,TRBJ1-5,TRBV6-1,15,once,TGTGCCAGCAGTGAAGCAACGGGCGGGGTTCAGCCCCAGCATTTT,CASSEATGGVQPQHF
-,TRBJ2-3,TRBV5-1,13,-,TGCGCCAGCAGCCTACTCTTTACAGATACGCAGTATTTT,CASSLLFTDTQYF
TRBD1,TRBJ1-1,TRBV4-1,16,-,TGCGCCAGCAGCCAAGACTTACAGGGGGCTGTAGGTGAAGCTTTCTTT,CASSQDLQGAVGEAFF
TRBD1,TRBJ2-7,TRBV19,13,-,TGTGCCAGTAGTCTTCGACAGGGCTACGAGCAGTACTTC,CASSLRQGYEQYF
-,TRBJ1-3,TRBV6-1,14,-,TGTGCCAGCGGAGCTCGGGAGAGAGGAAACACCATATATTTT,CASGARERGNTIYF
TRBD2,TRBJ2-3,TRBV10-3,15,-,TGTGCCATCAGTGCCGCGGGGGGACTGGCAGATACGCAGTATTTT,CAISAAGGLADTQYF
TRBD1,TRBJ1-4,TRBV6-1,14,-,TGTGCCAGCAAGCTCGGGACAGAGAATGAAAAACTGTTTTTT,CASKLGTENEKLFF
TRBD2,TRBJ2-3,TRBV5-1,18,-,TGCGCCAGCGCTAGCGGGGGGGCCGCGTTTCTTAGCACAGATACGCAGTATTTT,CASASGGAAFLSTDTQYF
TRBD2,TRBJ2-5,TRBV25-1,14,once,TGTGCCAGCAGTGGGGGACTAGCGGGAGAGACCCAGTACTTC,CASSGGLAGETQYF